Sequencing of this TCR beta chain was carried out in a study of blood T cell repertoires in COVID-19. Turning to the study itself: Whether acute or convalescent, the COVID-19 samples came from the United States, Italy and Spain. The cDNA or gDNA used as material had been derived from T cells, B-cell-depleted T cells, or PBMCs.

V shed 0 bases and J shed 8 bases, with 16 bases lying between them. The germline CDR1 and CDR2 sequences are KGHSH and LQKENI. The CDR3 spans 15 residues. This clone occurred once. Participants reported their clinical history, and cohort assignment relied on those reports. In the original processing: Amplification from reference gene primers served as the basis for estimated nucleated cell counts. Profiled with immunoSEQ multiplex PCR; TCRdb holds only in-frame clones, not every one. Clone size and the V and J calls come from that table; the DNA yielded D and trimming. The repertoire holds 350,000 or so clones, with roughly 90% as singletons.

The rearrangement links TRBV18 to TRBJ1-2; maybe TRBD1 (6 bases). This TCR was recovered from a woman in her twenties or thirties who had recovered from COVID-19. Sequenced input: PBMCs or T cells enriched from blood (not recorded which). The CDR3 DNA reads TGTGCCAGCTCACCACCTCCACAGGGCTTGAGCGGCTACACCTTC. Translating gives CASSPPPQGLSGYTF.